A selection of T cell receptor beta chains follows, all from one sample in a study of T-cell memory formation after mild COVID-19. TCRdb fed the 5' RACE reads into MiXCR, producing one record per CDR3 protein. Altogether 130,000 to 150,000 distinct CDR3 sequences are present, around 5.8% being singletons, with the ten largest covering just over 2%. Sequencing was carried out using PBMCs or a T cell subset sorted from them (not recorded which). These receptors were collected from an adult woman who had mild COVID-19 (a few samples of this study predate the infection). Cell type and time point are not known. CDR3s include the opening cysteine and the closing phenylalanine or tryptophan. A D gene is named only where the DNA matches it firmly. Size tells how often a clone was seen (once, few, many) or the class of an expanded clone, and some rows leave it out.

TGCGCCAGCAGCCTTAGTGTTAGCACAGATACGCAGTATTTT CASSLSVSTDTQYF TRBV4-1 NA 14 NA TRBJ2-3
TGTGCCAGCAGTCATGACCGGACTAGCGGTCCCGGGGAGCTGTTTTTT CASSHDRTSGPGELFF TRBV7-9 NA 16 TRBD2 TRBJ2-2
TGCGCCAGCAGTGAGGGACAGGGGGTAGGCGCAGATACGCAGTATTTT CASSEGQGVGADTQYF TRBV10-2 NA 16 TRBD1 TRBJ2-3
TGTGCCAGCAGCACGGGACAGGGGGCACTTGAGCAGTTCTTC CASSTGQGALEQFF TRBV7-2 few 14 TRBD1 TRBJ2-1
TGCGCCAGCAGCCTTGGAGGATTTGGACAGGGGAATGAGCAGTTCTTC CASSLGGFGQGNEQFF TRBV5-1 many 16 TRBD1 TRBJ2-1
TGTGCCAGCAGCTACGGGACAGGGGGCACCAAGGCTTTCTTT CASSYGTGGTKAFF TRBV13 few 14 TRBD1 TRBJ1-1
TGTGCCAGCAGCTTAAGTGCAGCCGACTATGGCTACACCTTC CASSLSAADYGYTF TRBV7-2 NA 14 NA TRBJ1-2
TGCAGTACTTTCCCTGGCAGAAACACCGGGGAGCTGTTTTTT CSTFPGRNTGELFF TRBV20-1 NA 14 NA TRBJ2-2
TGTGCCAGCAGTGATGAGTGGTTGGGGAATCGTGGCTACACCTTC CASSDEWLGNRGYTF TRBV2 few 15 NA TRBJ1-2
TGTGCCAGCAGCGGGTACAGGGGTCTTGGAGAGACCCAGTACTTC CASSGYRGLGETQYF TRBV11-1 many 15 TRBD1 TRBJ2-5
TGTGCCAGCAGCGTAGGGCCGGGAAGCACAGATACGCAGTATTTT CASSVGPGSTDTQYF TRBV9 many 15 NA TRBJ2-3
TGTGCCAGCAGTACAGGGGGGGGAAAGAACACTGAAGCTTTCTTT CASSTGGGKNTEAFF TRBV6-5 many 15 TRBD1 TRBJ1-1
TGCGCCAGCAGCTTGGAGGCGAATGTGGATACGCAGTATTTT CASSLEANVDTQYF TRBV5-1 NA 14 NA TRBJ2-3
TGTGCCTGGCGCGGGCTAGCGGTCTCCTACGAGCAGTACTTC CAWRGLAVSYEQYF TRBV30 NA 14 TRBD2 TRBJ2-7
TGTGCCAGCAGCTTAAGGACAGGGGAGGATACGCAGTATTTT CASSLRTGEDTQYF TRBV11-3 many 14 TRBD1 TRBJ2-3
TGTGCCAGCAGTTTCCGAGGGGCCAGCTCCTACGAGCAGTACTTC CASSFRGASSYEQYF TRBV12-3/TRBV12-4 few 15 NA TRBJ2-7
TGTGCCAGCAGAAAAGACCAATATAATTCACCCCTCCACTTT CASRKDQYNSPLHF TRBV3-1 many 14 NA TRBJ1-6
TGTGCCACCAGTCCGGGAGGGGGAGTGGAGACCCAGTACTTC CATSPGGGVETQYF TRBV24-1 many 14 TRBD2 TRBJ2-5
TGTGCCTGGAGTGTACTCGCAATCATGAACACTGAAGCTTTCTTT CAWSVLAIMNTEAFF TRBV30 few 15 NA TRBJ1-1
TGCGCCAGCAGACCGGGGACAGTTTACAATGAGCAGTTCTTC CASRPGTVYNEQFF TRBV5-1 NA 14 TRBD1 TRBJ2-1
TGCAGCGTTGATTCCCCGAACACTGAAGCTTTCTTT CSVDSPNTEAFF TRBV29-1 many 12 NA TRBJ1-1
TGTGCCAGCAGCCCTCAAACTGAAACCTACGAGCAGTACTTC CASSPQTETYEQYF TRBV12-3/TRBV12-4 many 14 NA TRBJ2-7
TGCAGCGTTGAAAGAGGGCGAGGCTATGGCTACACCTTC CSVERGRGYGYTF TRBV29-1 many 13 NA TRBJ1-2
TGTGCCAGCAGCGCGGATTCACAGGGGGCGCATAACTATGGCTACACCTTC CASSADSQGAHNYGYTF TRBV9 NA 17 TRBD1 TRBJ1-2
TGTGCCAGCAGCCTCCTAGGGTTTACAGATACGCAGTATTTT CASSLLGFTDTQYF TRBV11-2 many 14 NA TRBJ2-3
TGTGCCAGCAGTCGGACTGGGGTTACGCAGTATTTT CASSRTGVTQYF TRBV6-5 few 12 NA TRBJ2-3
TGTGCCTGGAGTGTGGCGGGTGTAAGCTACACCTTC CAWSVAGVSYTF TRBV30 NA 12 NA TRBJ1-2
TGCAGTGCTAGTTCGGGTACCAATGAAAAACTGTTTTTT CSASSGTNEKLFF TRBV20-1 many 13 NA TRBJ1-4
TGTGCCAGCAGCGTAGTCGGCGACCGGGCCGTAGCCCAGTACTTC CASSVVGDRAVAQYF TRBV9 few 15 NA TRBJ2-5